The rows below give T cell receptor beta chains drawn from one sample of a study of memory CD4+ T cells and cytomegalovirus serostatus. Sequenced by immunoSEQ multiplex PCR; TCRdb stores in-frame clones only, minus some. In the table there are about 56,000 clones, roughly 82% of which are singletons. The sequenced sample consisted of memory CD4+ T cells from blood. The receptors were gathered from an adult in good health and CMV-seronegative. The CDR3 runs from the conserved cysteine through the conserved F or W. D genes are given only for firm matches. Clone size is not always given. Where it is, it says once, few, many or a class for expanded clones.

j_call | clone_size | v_call | d_call | cdr3_nt | cdr3_aa
TRBJ2-3 | . | TRBV1 | . | TGCACCAGCAGCCCACAGGGGGCGGTGGGCACAGATACGCAGTATTTT | CTSSPQGAVGTDTQYF
TRBJ1-4 | few | TRBV7-2 | TRBD1 | TGTGCCAGCAGCCCTTCGACAGGGGGGAACGAAAAACTGTTTTTT | CASSPSTGGNEKLFF
TRBJ2-3 | once | TRBV7-2 | . | TGTGCCAGCAGCCCACAAAACACAGATACGCAGTATTTT | CASSPQNTDTQYF
TRBJ2-5 | . | TRBV4-1 | TRBD1 | TGCGCCAGCAGCCCCTCCAGGACAGGGGGTCGGGAGACCCAGTACTTC | CASSPSRTGGRETQYF
TRBJ2-1 | . | TRBV7-6 | . | TGTGCCAGCAGCCCAACTGGGGGCCTGTACAATGAGCAGTTCTTC | CASSPTGGLYNEQFF
TRBJ1-3 | . | TRBV27 | . | TGTGCCAGCAAAAGGGACAACTCTGGAAACACCATATATTTT | CASKRDNSGNTIYF
TRBJ1-1 | . | TRBV4-1 | . | TGCGCCAGCAGCCCAGGCTTGTGGCAGGGGAACACTGAAGCTTTCTTT | CASSPGLWQGNTEAFF
TRBJ1-5 | . | TRBV11-2 | . | TGTGCCAGCAGCTTAGATGCAGGCCGCAATCAGCCCCAGCATTTT | CASSLDAGRNQPQHF
TRBJ2-5 | . | TRBV7-3 | . | TGTGCCAGCAGCTTAATACCCCAAGAGACCCAGTACTTC | CASSLIPQETQYF
TRBJ2-2 | few | TRBV19 | TRBD1 | TGTGCCAGTATTAAACAGGGGGCGGGCACCGGGGAGCTGTTTTTT | CASIKQGAGTGELFF
TRBJ2-1 | few | TRBV5-4 | . | TGTGCCAGCAGCTTAGGCCCTCCGACGGCGGGGAATGAGCAGTTCTTC | CASSLGPPTAGNEQFF
TRBJ1-2 | once | TRBV19 | TRBD1 | TGTGCCAGCAACGACAGGGATCATGGCTACACCTTC | CASNDRDHGYTF
TRBJ2-2 | few | TRBV28 | . | TGTGCCAGCAACAACCTCACGGGCCTAGCGTCGACCGGGGAGCTGTTTTTT | CASNNLTGLASTGELFF
TRBJ1-5 | . | TRBV10-3 | . | TGTGCCATCAGCCTTTCGGCGGCTAGCAATCAGCCCCAGCATTTT | CAISLSAASNQPQHF
TRBJ2-1 | . | TRBV2 | TRBD2 | TGTGCCAGCAGTGGGGTAGCGGGATCCTACAATGAGCAGTTCTTC | CASSGVAGSYNEQFF
TRBJ1-4 | once | TRBV5-6 | . | TGTGCCAGCAGCGGGACGGGATCAACTAATGAAAAACTGTTTTTT | CASSGTGSTNEKLFF
TRBJ1-1 | . | TRBV9 | . | TGTGCCAGCAGCGTAGACCCGGGGGCTTCGGTCACTGAAGCTTTCTTT | CASSVDPGASVTEAFF
TRBJ2-5 | . | TRBV15 | TRBD1 | TGTGCCACCAGCAGAACACAGGGGAGCGAGACCCAGTACTTC | CATSRTQGSETQYF
TRBJ1-1 | . | TRBV5-4 | . | TGTGCCAGCAGCTTGGGATCCCCAATGAACACTGAAGCTTTCTTT | CASSLGSPMNTEAFF
TRBJ2-5 | . | TRBV10-3 | TRBD1 | TGTGCCATTTCTACAGGGGGCTTAGGGACCCAGTACTTC | CAISTGGLGTQYF
TRBJ1-2 | . | TRBV29-1 | TRBD1 | TGCAGCGTTGAAGTTTTGCACAGGGGAGGCTATGGCTACACCTTC | CSVEVLHRGGYGYTF
TRBJ2-2 | . | TRBV5-6 | . | TGTGCCAGCAGCTTGGGACATCAACACGGGGAGCTGTTTTTT | CASSLGHQHGELFF
TRBJ2-7 | few | TRBV6-5 | . | TGTGCCAGCAGTAAGACATCAGTCTCCTACGAGCAGTACTTC | CASSKTSVSYEQYF
TRBJ2-7 | . | TRBV10-1 | . | TGCGCCAGCAGTGAGTCCCGTAGGGGGAGCCCCTACGAGCAGTACTTC | CASSESRRGSPYEQYF
TRBJ2-3 | . | TRBV9 | . | TGTGCCAGCAGCGTACAGGTCACAGATACGCAGTATTTT | CASSVQVTDTQYF
TRBJ1-2 | . | TRBV14 | . | TGTGCCAGCAGCCAAGATCCCCATGGCAGGGAGCTTGGCTACACCTTC | CASSQDPHGRELGYTF
TRBJ1-3 | . | TRBV18 | . | TGTGCCAGCTCACCCGGGGGGGACACCATATATTTT | CASSPGGDTIYF
TRBJ1-2 | once | TRBV6-6 | . | TGTGCCACCCTGGTGAGGGGCGACTATGGCTACACCTTC | CATLVRGDYGYTF
TRBJ1-2 | . | TRBV2 | TRBD1 | TGTGCCAGCAGCTTGGGACAGGGTAGGGGCTACACCTTC | CASSLGQGRGYTF
TRBJ1-3 | . | TRBV5-5 | . | TGTGCCAGCAGCCGTTATGGGGACGTAGGAAACACCATATATTTT | CASSRYGDVGNTIYF
TRBJ1-2 | once | TRBV4-1 | TRBD1 | TGCGCCAGCAGCCGGACAGGGCTTGGCTACACCTTC | CASSRTGLGYTF
TRBJ1-2 | once | TRBV13 | TRBD1 | TGTGCCAGCAGCCCTTCCGGGACAGGAATCCATGGCTACACCTTC | CASSPSGTGIHGYTF
TRBJ1-5 | . | TRBV7-2 | . | TGTGCCAGCAGCTTAGTAAGCAGAGATCAGCCCCAGCATTTT | CASSLVSRDQPQHF
TRBJ1-6 | . | TRBV14 | . | TGTGCCAGCAGCACAGGGAGGTCCTATAATTCACCCCTCCACTTT | CASSTGRSYNSPLHF
TRBJ2-5 | few | TRBV28 | . | TGTGCCAGCAGTTCTAGGGAAGAGACCCAGTACTTC | CASSSREETQYF
TRBJ2-3 | . | TRBV4-1 | . | TGCGCCAGCAGCCAAATAATACCAGGGAGCACAGATACGCAGTATTTT | CASSQIIPGSTDTQYF